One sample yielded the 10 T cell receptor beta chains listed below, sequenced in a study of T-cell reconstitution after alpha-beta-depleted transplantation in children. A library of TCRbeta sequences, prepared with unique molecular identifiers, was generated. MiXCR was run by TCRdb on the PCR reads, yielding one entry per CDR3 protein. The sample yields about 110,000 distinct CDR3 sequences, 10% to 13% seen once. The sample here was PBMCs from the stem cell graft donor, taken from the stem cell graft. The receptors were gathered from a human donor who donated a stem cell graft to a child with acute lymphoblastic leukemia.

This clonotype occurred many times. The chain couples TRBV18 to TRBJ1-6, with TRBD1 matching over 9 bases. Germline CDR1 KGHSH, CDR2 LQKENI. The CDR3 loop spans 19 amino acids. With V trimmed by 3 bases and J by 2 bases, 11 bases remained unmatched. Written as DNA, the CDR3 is TGTGCCAGCTCACCTTTTTCGGACAGGGGCAAGGCCTATAATTCACCCCTCCACTTT. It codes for CASSPFSDRGKAYNSPLHF.

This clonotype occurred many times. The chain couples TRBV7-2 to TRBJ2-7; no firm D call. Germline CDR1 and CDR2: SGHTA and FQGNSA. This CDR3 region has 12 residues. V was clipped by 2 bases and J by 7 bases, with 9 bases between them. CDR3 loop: CASSLRMREQYF. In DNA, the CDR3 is TGTGCCAGCAGCTTACGGATGAGGGAGCAGTACTTC.

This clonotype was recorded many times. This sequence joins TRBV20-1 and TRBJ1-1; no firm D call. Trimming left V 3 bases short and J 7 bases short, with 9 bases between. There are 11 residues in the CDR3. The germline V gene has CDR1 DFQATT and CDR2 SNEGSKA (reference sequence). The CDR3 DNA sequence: TGCAGTGCTAGTGACGGGAATGAAGCTTTCTTT. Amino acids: CSASDGNEAFF.

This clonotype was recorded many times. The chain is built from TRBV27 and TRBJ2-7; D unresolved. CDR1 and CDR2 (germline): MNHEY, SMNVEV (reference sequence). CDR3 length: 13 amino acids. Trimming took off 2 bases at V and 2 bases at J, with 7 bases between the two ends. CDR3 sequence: CASSLRRTYEQYF. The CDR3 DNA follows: TGTGCCAGCAGTTTACGAAGAACCTACGAGCAGTACTTC.

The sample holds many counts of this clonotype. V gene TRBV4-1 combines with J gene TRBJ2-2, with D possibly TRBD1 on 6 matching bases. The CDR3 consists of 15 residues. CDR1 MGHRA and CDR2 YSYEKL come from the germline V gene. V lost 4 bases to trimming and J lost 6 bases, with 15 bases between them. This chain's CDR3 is CASSPRQADAGELFF. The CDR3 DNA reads TGCGCCAGCAGCCCCAGACAGGCTGATGCCGGGGAGCTGTTTTTT.

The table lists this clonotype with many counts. CDR3 in amino acids: CASSLVGGTDNEQFF. As DNA, the CDR3 is TGTGCCAGCAGCTTAGTCGGAGGGACGGACAATGAGCAGTTCTTC. The chain carries TRBV7-9 and TRBJ2-1, with D possibly matching TRBD2 (6 bases). The length of the CDR3 is 15 residues. Germline V lookup: CDR1 SEHNR, CDR2 FQNEAQ (reference sequence). Trimming shortened V by 1 base and J by 5 bases, and 12 bases separated the two germline ends.

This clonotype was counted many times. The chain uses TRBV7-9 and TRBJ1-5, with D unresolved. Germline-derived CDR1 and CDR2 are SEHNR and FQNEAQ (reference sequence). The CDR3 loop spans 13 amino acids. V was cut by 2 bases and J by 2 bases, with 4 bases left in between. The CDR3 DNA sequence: TGTGCCAGCAGCTTACAGGGCAATCAGCCCCAGCATTTT. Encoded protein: CASSLQGNQPQHF.

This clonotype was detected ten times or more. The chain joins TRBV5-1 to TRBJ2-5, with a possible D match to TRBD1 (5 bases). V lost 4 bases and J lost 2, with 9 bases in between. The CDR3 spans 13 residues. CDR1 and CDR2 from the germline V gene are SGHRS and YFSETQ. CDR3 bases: TGCGCCAGCAGCCACGACAGACAAGAGACCCAGTACTTC. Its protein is CASSHDRQETQYF.

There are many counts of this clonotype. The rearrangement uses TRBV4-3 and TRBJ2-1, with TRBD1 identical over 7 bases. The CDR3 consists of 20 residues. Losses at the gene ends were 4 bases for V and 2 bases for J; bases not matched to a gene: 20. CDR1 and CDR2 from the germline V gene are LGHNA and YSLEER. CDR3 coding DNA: TGCGCCAGCAGCCCCCAGGCGACAGGGTGGGGCATTAGGGCCTACAATGAGCAGTTCTTC. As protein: CASSPQATGWGIRAYNEQFF.

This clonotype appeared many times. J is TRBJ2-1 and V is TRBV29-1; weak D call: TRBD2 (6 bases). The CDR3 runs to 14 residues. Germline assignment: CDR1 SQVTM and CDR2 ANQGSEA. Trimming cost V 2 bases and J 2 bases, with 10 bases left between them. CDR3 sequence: CSVETGVPYNEQFF. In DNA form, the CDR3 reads TGCAGCGTTGAAACGGGAGTACCCTACAATGAGCAGTTCTTC.